This TCR beta chain was observed in a study of shared clonotypes between healthy human individuals. The study drew all its donors from Caucasian adults living in Nashville, Tennessee. Sequencing used immunoSEQ multiplex PCR; TCRdb keeps in-frame clones, though not all of them. The sample holds 2 million to 2.5 million clones, more than 90% seen once. As for this clone: Its antigen is undetermined.

Study results and limitations: Exclusively blood specimens were collected; tissue repertoires likely differ.

The specimen was naive CD4+ T cells sorted from blood. Subset defined: CD45RA+ positively selected. The receptor's source is a man aged 18 to 35 in good health.

CDR3 amino acids: CAWSFGQGLQETQYF. CDR3 DNA: TGTGCCTGGAGTTTCGGCCAGGGTTTACAAGAGACCCAGTACTTC. This chain uses TRBV30 with TRBJ2-5; D may be TRBD1 (5 bases). Trimming cost V 2 bases and J 2 bases, with 15 bases left between them. The V gene's germline CDR1 is GTSNPN and CDR2 SVGIG (reference sequence). CDR3 length: 15 residues. The whole variable domain, filled in from reference TRBV30 and TRBJ2-5, reads SQTIHQWPATLVQPVGSPLSLECTVEGTSNPNLYWYRQAAGRGLQLLFYSVGIGQISSEVPQNLSASRPQDRQFILSSKKLLLSDSGFYLCAWSFGQGLQETQYFGPGTRLLVL.